This record concerns one TCR beta chain sequence. This clone was recorded a few times. Its antigen target is currently unknown. One base away there is no much larger clone; base qualities are not given. The entry originates in a study of blood T cell repertoires in COVID-19 (dated by TCRdb to 2019 to 2021). With regard to the full study: Samples from collaborators originated in the United States, Italy and Spain and spanned both the acute and convalescent phases of COVID-19. A de-identified subject ID, COVID-19 status, age in years and sex were almost always included in the sample metadata. A freely available public database, intended as a resource for researchers studying the immune response to SARS-CoV-2, is where the repertoires were released. The prospective study material was composed of cDNA or gDNA derived from T cells, B-cell-depleted T cells, or PBMCs. Where available, HLA class I and class II types were taken from metadata supplied by the sample provider and were not determined by assay-based typing. Samples came from the ongoing ImmuneRACE study (first 160 participants) plus 1,254 subjects from 6 global collaborators. The dataset comprised deeply sampled blood TCRbeta repertoires from subjects exposed to, actively infected with, or recovered from COVID-19.

Each collaborating institution followed its own protocols to collect whole blood in K2EDTA tubes. For TCRbeta analysis, collaborator samples were shipped as frozen whole blood, as isolated PBMCs, or as DNA extracted from either sample type. Here is what the overall study found, with its caveats: The amount of clinical and demographic metadata varied by source and participant and was provided uncurated.

TCRbeta CDR3 regions were amplified from genomic DNA using the immunoSEQ Assay, a bias-controlled multiplex PCR. The source study handled its data this way. The number of nucleated cells in each sample was estimated by amplification of reference gene primers within the assay. Sequence reads were collapsed and filtered to measure the absolute abundance of every unique TCRbeta CDR3 rearrangement. For each sample, productive Simpson clonality was calculated as the square root of Simpson's diversity index across productive rearrangements. Imported from immuneACCESS, the table was reduced by TCRdb to in-frame sequences with V and J called. These copies leave out some clones; in studies compared against another copy, an unresolved V gene accounts for under half, and the cause of the remainder is not known. V and J calls and clone size are copied from that table; D and trimming were computed from the DNA. This sample is represented by 35,000 to 40,000 clones; around 81% of them were singletons. The biggest ten clones account for around 5% of the sample.

CDR3 length: 16 amino acids, cysteine to phenylalanine. Of all the DNA, just the CDR3 is kept, 48 bases in frame from base 1. After removal of 5 bases from V and 4 bases from J, the junction retains 5 bases not matched to a gene. Based on the germline V gene (reference sequence), the CDR1 and CDR2 sequences are PRHDT and FYEKMQ. The sequence derives from a man aged 50 to 59 with active COVID-19. Sequenced: peripheral blood. The sequence joins TRBV13 to TRBJ2-5; 15 nucleotides in the junction match TRBD2. The nucleotide sequence is TGTGCCAGCAGCAGGACTAGCGGGGGGGCCAGAGAGACCCAGTACTTC. Its translation is CASSRTSGGARETQYF.